This T cell receptor (beta chain) came from a study of blood T cell repertoires in COVID-19. For the study at large: The cDNA or gDNA used as material had been derived from T cells, B-cell-depleted T cells, or PBMCs.

Recruitment covered fewer than 25 US areas and drew participants whose ages spanned about 18 to 100 years. In assigning cohorts, the study relied on participant-reported clinical history. Germline assignment: CDR1 SGHTA and CDR2 FQGNSA. This CDR3 spans 15 amino acids. Trimming removed 5 bases from V and 3 bases from J, with 16 bases in between. Methods used by the authors: Estimated nucleated cell counts came from reference gene primer amplification. Measured with immunoSEQ multiplex PCR; TCRdb has only the in-frame clones, and not every one. V, J and clone size were drawn from that table, and D and trimming were deduced from the DNA. Here the sample spans about 240,000 clones, around 86% being singletons.

The material sequenced was PBMCs or T cells enriched from blood (not recorded which). The sequence was obtained from a woman in her forties with acute COVID-19. The chain links TRBV7-2 to TRBJ1-1; no definite D call. DNA of the CDR3: TGTGCCAGCAGCATATCGACCGGGGTGGACACTGAAGCTTTCTTT. It yields the protein CASSISTGVDTEAFF. Together with reference TRBV7-2 and TRBJ1-1, the CDR3 gives the full variable domain: GAGVSQSPSNKVTEKGKDVELRCDPISGHTALYWYRQSLGQGLEFLIYFQGNSAPDKSGLPSDRFSAERTGGSVSTLTIQRTQQEDSAVYLCASSISTGVDTEAFFGQGTRLTVV.